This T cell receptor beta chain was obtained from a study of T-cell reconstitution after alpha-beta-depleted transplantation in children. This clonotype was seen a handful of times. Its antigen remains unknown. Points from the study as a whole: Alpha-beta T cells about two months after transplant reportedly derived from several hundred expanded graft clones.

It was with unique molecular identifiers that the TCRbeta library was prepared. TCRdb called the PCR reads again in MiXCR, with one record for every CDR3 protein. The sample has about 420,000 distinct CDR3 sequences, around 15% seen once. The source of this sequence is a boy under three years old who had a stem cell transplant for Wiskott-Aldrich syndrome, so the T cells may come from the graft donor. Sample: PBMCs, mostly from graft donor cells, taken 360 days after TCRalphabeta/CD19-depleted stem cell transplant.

This chain's CDR3 is CSARDLRGNGYTF. CDR3 nucleotide sequence: TGCAGTGCTAGAGATCTGCGGGGGAATGGCTACACCTTC. This sequence joins TRBV20-1 and TRBJ1-2, with a possible D match to TRBD1 (5 bases). Per the germline V gene, CDR1 is DFQATT and CDR2 is SNEGSKA (reference sequence). V lost 0 bases to trimming and J lost 6 bases, with 11 bases between them. The length of the CDR3 is 13 residues.